Presented here are 3 T cell receptor beta chains from one specimen sequenced in a study of a mutant IDH1 vaccine in newly diagnosed glioma. Time point defined: week 35, safety follow-up. Topical imiquimod accompanied each vaccine dose, which consisted of 300 ug of mutant IDH1 20-mer peptide. Antigen specificity for these receptors is unknown. TCRdb's table, derived via immunoSEQ multiplex PCR, lists solely in-frame clones and lacks some. The sample consists of tens of thousands of clones, 74% of them appearing once. Specimen: PBMCs, collected from a glioma patient whose treatment included an IDH1 peptide vaccine. The receptors were gathered from a middle-aged man with glioma.

V gene TRBV20-1 combines with J gene TRBJ1-1; D might be TRBD1 (5 bases). From germline, CDR1 is DFQATT and CDR2 SNEGSKA (reference sequence). CDR3 size: 11 residues. V lost 8 bases and J lost 5, with 12 bases in between. This CDR3 is CSPQGVTEAFF. The CDR3 DNA is TGCAGTCCCCAGGGTGTGACTGAAGCTTTCTTT.

The chain joins TRBV7-9 to TRBJ1-1, with D unresolved. Germline V gene lookup returns CDR1 SEHNR and CDR2 FQNEAQ (reference sequence). The CDR3 covers 16 residues. V lost 2 bases, J lost 1 base, and 14 bases lay in between. CDR3 amino acids: CASSLKGVGKNTEAFF. In DNA form, the CDR3 reads TGTGCCAGCAGCTTAAAGGGAGTGGGGAAGAACACTGAAGCTTTCTTT.

CDR3: CASSPFGISYEQYF. The CDR3 nucleotides are TGTGCCAGCAGCCCCTTTGGTATTTCCTACGAGCAGTACTTC. The chain combines TRBV9 with TRBJ2-7, with no clear D. With 4 bases removed from V and 1 base from J, the gap between germline ends came to 12 bases. Germline-derived CDR1 and CDR2 are SGDLS and YYNGEE. CDR3 length equals 14 residues.